These T cell receptor beta chains were read from a single sample in a study of cytomegalovirus exposure and HLA in healthy donors. Assay: immunoSEQ multiplex PCR; the TCRdb copy retains only in-frame clones and omits some. Of approximately 170,000 clones in the sample, around four fifths were seen once. Sequencing used PBMCs. These TCRs come from a man aged 18 to 30 in good health and CMV-seropositive. Both conserved end residues are trimmed from each CDR3. A D gene is named only where the DNA matches it firmly.

v_call,j_call,d_call,cdr3_aa
TRBV7-3,TRBJ1-4,-,ASSLAGGGAEKLF
TRBV7-8,TRBJ1-5,-,ASSFSSVQPQH
TRBV28,TRBJ2-7,-,ASSTTGGQAYEQY
TRBV5-4,TRBJ2-5,TRBD2,ASSLMGGYQETQY
TRBV10-3,TRBJ2-1,-,AISDMGGTDNEQF
TRBV28,TRBJ2-7,-,ASSPSGPAYEQY
TRBV7-9,TRBJ2-7,-,ASSLGTREQY
TRBV6-1,TRBJ1-2,-,ASRPGSYYGYT
TRBV29-1,TRBJ1-2,TRBD1,SVEEETGYYGYT
TRBV5-1,TRBJ2-4,-,ASSLAVTAGPKNIQY
TRBV27,TRBJ2-3,TRBD1,ASSPRTGGTDTQY
TRBV28,TRBJ2-7,TRBD1,ASSSDRELSTYEQY
TRBV10-2,TRBJ1-2,-,ASASTPVGGYT
TRBV6-5,TRBJ1-1,-,ASSELGSGEAF
TRBV19,TRBJ2-7,TRBD2,ASSMRLAVSYEQY
TRBV5-1,TRBJ2-3,-,ASSLAAGFTDTQY
TRBV4-1,TRBJ2-5,TRBD2,ASSQESRGGETQY
TRBV9,TRBJ1-1,-,ASSVLAGNTEAF
TRBV7-9,TRBJ2-7,-,ASSLAVGTGNFYEQY
TRBV5-6,TRBJ2-7,-,ASSFGNSYEQY